A single sample gave rise to the 3 T cell receptor beta chains below, sequenced in a study of cytomegalovirus exposure and HLA in healthy donors (dated by TCRdb to 2016 to 2017). Receptors were amplified or captured by the immunoSEQ multiplex PCR assay. A mixture of 60 forward primers for TCR Vbeta segments and 13 reverse primers for TCR Jbeta segments was used in the multiplex PCR. TCRdb took this table from immuneACCESS and kept in-frame rearrangements with V and J called. Such tables lack part of the clones; where checked against another copy, unresolved V genes explain under half of the gap, and the rest is unexplained. A total of 100,000 or so clones appear in this sample, less than 85% of them only once. Of the sample, around 8.8% falls within the top ten clones. The source material was PBMCs. These receptors were collected from a man aged 40-50 years in good health and CMV-seropositive.

DNA for the CDR3: TGTGCCAGCAGCTTCTCGACTAGCGGATTCTACGAGCAGTACTTC. Encoded protein: CASSFSTSGFYEQYF. The V gene is TRBV7-8, the J gene TRBJ2-7, with 9 bases matching TRBD2. The V gene's germline CDR1 is SGHVS and CDR2 FQNEAQ. The CDR3 has 15 amino acids. V shed 3 bases, J shed 3 bases, and the junction held 6 bases outside the gene matches.

CDR3 protein: CASSYWAAGKNTEAFF. CDR3 in DNA: TGTGCCAGCAGTTACTGGGCCGCCGGGAAGAACACTGAAGCTTTCTTT. The V and J genes are TRBV6-5 and TRBJ1-1; D remains ambiguous. Per germline, CDR1 MNHEY and CDR2 SVGAGI. Trimming left V 1 base short and J 1 base short, with 13 bases between. The CDR3 is made up of 16 amino acids.

This clone was seen a few times. The rearrangement joins TRBV30 to TRBJ1-4, with 9 positions matching TRBD1. This CDR3 region has 15 residues. The V gene end was trimmed by 4 bases and the J gene end by 7 bases; junction bases not matched to a gene: 10. CDR1 and CDR2 from the germline V gene are GTSNPN and SVGIG (reference sequence). CDR3 in amino acids: CAWIRPGTGTEKLFF. The CDR3 DNA is TGTGCCTGGATAAGGCCCGGGACAGGGACTGAAAAACTGTTTTTT. The full variable domain, in which reference TRBV30 and TRBJ1-4 provide the parts outside the CDR3, is SQTIHQWPATLVQPVGSPLSLECTVEGTSNPNLYWYRQAAGRGLQLLFYSVGIGQISSEVPQNLSASRPQDRQFILSSKKLLLSDSGFYLCAWIRPGTGTEKLFFGSGTQLSVL.